This T cell receptor beta chain was recorded in a study of vaccination effects on CD4 cells after COVID-19. In the study overall: After the second dose, samples were taken at median day 72. Culturing of 1.5 million to 2.5 million PBMC per well took place with around 10 IU/ml IL-2 and around 10 ug/ml peptides.

Whole-study results and caveats: In the late period after vaccination, infection- and vaccine-induced clones contracted markedly.

When 10 to 11 days of culture had elapsed, CD4+ T cells were isolated. Either the mRNA-1273 or the BNT162b2 vaccine was given to participants as two doses. In the cultures, half the medium was exchanged for IL-2 medium on days 3 and 7. Concerning this clone itself: The antigen remains undetermined.

CDR1 LNHDA and CDR2 SQIVND come from the germline V gene (reference sequence). The CDR3 totals 12 residues. V lost 5 bases and J lost 9, with 8 bases in between. Some clones are missing from TCRdb's copy, which holds only in-frame ones; the method was immunoSEQ multiplex PCR. The sample includes 40,000 to 45,000 clones, about two thirds of them seen just once. Sequences were derived from CD4+ T cells from PBMCs cultured without peptide, sampled after COVID-19 vaccination. This chain links TRBV19 with TRBJ1-6; no definite D call. This sequence originates from a human donor who received a COVID-19 vaccine. As DNA, the CDR3 is TGTGCCAGTAGTTCCTTCGGTTCACCCCTCCACTTT. As protein: CASSSFGSPLHF.